These 20 T cell receptor beta chains originate from one sample sequenced in a study of cytomegalovirus exposure and HLA in healthy donors (dated by TCRdb to about 2017). The method behind the library was the immunoSEQ multiplex PCR assay. For the multiplex PCR, a mixture combining 60 forward primers for TCR Vbeta segments and 13 reverse primers for TCR Jbeta segments was used. In its TCRdb copy, this immuneACCESS table keeps in-frame sequences only and misses some clones. Where compared with another copy, unresolved V genes explain less than half of these, and the others have no known cause. The sample table records about 140,000 clones; approximately 82% of these occur just once. The biggest ten clones account for approximately 1.3% of the sample. Sequences were obtained from PBMCs. The source is a man aged 30 to 39 in good health and CMV-seropositive.

The chain employs TRBV5-4 and TRBJ1-4; the D gene is possibly TRBD1 (5 bases). This CDR3 has 16 amino acids. The germline V gene encodes CDR1 SGHNT and CDR2 YYREEE (reference sequence). Deletions cut 0 bases from V and 8 bases from J, with 17 bases between. The CDR3 loop reads CASSLGGSTDFEKLFF. In nucleotides, the CDR3 is TGTGCCAGCAGCTTGGGGGGCTCCACAGATTTCGAAAAACTGTTTTTT.

The chain joins TRBV7-6 to TRBJ2-3; 10 nucleotides line up with TRBD2. CDR1 and CDR2 from the germline V gene are SGHVS and FNYEAQ. The CDR3 is 17 residues long. V shed 4 bases and J 5 bases; nucleotides not matched to a gene: 12. CDR3 sequence: CASSSGWLAGVQDTQYF. The CDR3 DNA sequence: TGTGCCAGCAGCTCGGGATGGCTAGCGGGAGTTCAAGATACGCAGTATTTT. Full variable domain (remainder filled in from reference TRBV7-6 and TRBJ2-3): GAGVSQSPRYKVTKRGQDVALRCDPISGHVSLYWYRQALGQGPEFLTYFNYEAQQDKSGLPNDRFSAERPEGSISTLTIQRTEQRDSAMYRCASSSGWLAGVQDTQYFGPGTRLTVL.

This clone came up a few times. V is TRBV18 and J is TRBJ1-5; 8 bases are a match to TRBD1. This CDR3 region has 17 residues. The V gene end was trimmed by 2 bases and the J gene end by 6 bases; junction bases not matched to a gene: 12. Germline V CDR1 and CDR2: KGHSH, LQKENI. The chain's CDR3 is CASSPNNDRGGSQPQHF. Here the CDR3 DNA reads TGTGCCAGCTCACCAAATAACGACAGGGGAGGGAGTCAGCCCCAGCATTTT. The whole variable domain, filled in from reference TRBV18 and TRBJ1-5, reads NAGVMQNPRHLVRRRGQEARLRCSPMKGHSHVYWYRQLPEEGLKFMVYLQKENIIDESGMPKERFSAEFPKEGPSILRIQQVVRGDSAAYFCASSPNNDRGGSQPQHFGDGTRLSIL.

The genes are TRBV19 and TRBJ2-3; maybe TRBD2 (7 bases). This CDR3 comprises 13 residues. Trimming removed 6 bases at V and 9 bases at J, with 16 bases between. Germline V gene sequence: CDR1 LNHDA, CDR2 SQIVND (reference sequence). The CDR3 protein is CASSAGAKATQYF. In nucleotides, the CDR3 is TGTGCCAGTAGCGCGGGGGCCAAGGCGACGCAGTATTTT. Drawing the rest from reference TRBV19 and TRBJ2-3, the complete variable domain is DGGITQSPKYLFRKEGQNVTLSCEQNLNHDAMYWYRQDPGQGLRLIYYSQIVNDFQKGDIAEGYSVSREKKESFPLTVTSAQKNPTAFYLCASSAGAKATQYFGPGTRLTVL.

This clone was seen a single time. The chain combines TRBV6-5 with TRBJ1-6; tentatively, D is TRBD1 (5 bases). V dropped 2 bases and J dropped 10 bases, with 15 bases sitting between them. From germline, CDR1 is MNHEY and CDR2 SVGAGI. The CDR3 is 15 residues long. The CDR3 DNA reads as TGTGCCAGCAGTTACACCCAGGGTGCCAGCTCACCCCTCCACTTT. As protein: CASSYTQGASSPLHF.

This clone was observed a handful of times. The chain recombines TRBV4-2 with TRBJ1-1; TRBD1 is a possible D gene (5 bases). There are 12 residues in the CDR3. Germline-derived CDR1 and CDR2 are LGHNA and YNFKEQ. Deletions cut 6 bases from V and 8 bases from J, with 13 bases between. In nucleotides, the CDR3 is TGTGCCAGCAGGCCGGGGGAGGGCGAAGCTTTCTTT. Its translation: CASRPGEGEAFF.

V is TRBV28 and J is TRBJ1-2; 9 bases line up with TRBD1. The length of the CDR3 is 14 residues. Per germline, CDR1 MDHEN and CDR2 SYDVKM. After removal of 6 bases from V and 3 bases from J, the junction contained 5 bases not matched to a gene. The CDR3 region is CASSPQGADYGYTF. As DNA, the CDR3 is TGTGCCAGCAGCCCACAGGGGGCGGACTATGGCTACACCTTC.

As to this clone: The same CDR3 also results from other DNA sequences found in this sample. The V and J genes are TRBV29-1 and TRBJ2-1, with 8 bases lining up with TRBD1. The ends lost 6 bases at V and 0 bases at J; junction bases unmatched: 4. CDR1 is SQVTM, CDR2 ANQGSEA, per germline. CDR3 size: 14 residues. This CDR3 reads CSVGQGSSYNEQFF. The DNA of the CDR3 is TGCAGCGTCGGACAGGGCAGCTCCTACAATGAGCAGTTCTTC.

The chain links TRBV19 to TRBJ1-5, with 8 bases fitting TRBD1. Trimming took 5 bases from V and 0 from J; bases not matched to a gene: 3. Germline V CDR1 and CDR2: LNHDA, SQIVND (reference sequence). CDR3 length: 15 amino acids. The CDR3 sequence is CASSVGTGSNQPQHF. The CDR3, as DNA: TGTGCCAGTAGTGTAGGGACAGGTAGCAATCAGCCCCAGCATTTT.

This clone was detected only a few times. The V gene is TRBV4-1, the J gene TRBJ2-7; a weak D match, TRBD1 (6 bases). This CDR3 has 15 residues. Germline V CDR1 and CDR2: MGHRA, YSYEKL. Trimming pared 5 bases from V and 3 bases from J, leaving 17 bases between. The CDR3 DNA sequence: TGCGCCAGCAGCTCCGCCGCCCAGGGGATCTACGAGCAGTACTTC. Encoded protein: CASSSAAQGIYEQYF.

The V call is TRBV29-1, the J call TRBJ2-3; 12 nucleotides align to TRBD2. The germline V gene has CDR1 SQVTM and CDR2 ANQGSEA. CDR3 length: 15 amino acids. The trim removed 1 base at V and 7 bases at J, leaving 6 bases unmatched. The CDR3 nucleotides are TGCAGCGTTGAAGCGACTAGCGGGAGTGTTTATACGCAGTATTTT. As protein: CSVEATSGSVYTQYF.

This chain joins TRBV7-9 and TRBJ2-7, with 8 nucleotides matching TRBD1. V lost 2 bases and J lost 5; bases outside the gene matches: 5. The germline gives CDR1 SEHNR, CDR2 FQNEAQ (reference sequence). This CDR3 region has 14 residues. CDR3 sequence: CASSLRRGQDEQYF. The DNA for the CDR3 is TGTGCCAGCAGCTTACGCAGGGGGCAGGACGAGCAGTACTTC. Looking up the rest from reference TRBV7-9 and TRBJ2-7 gives the full variable domain: DTGVSQNPRHKITKRGQNVTFRCDPISEHNRLYWYRQTLGQGPEFLTYFQNEAQLEKSRLLSDRFSAERPKGSFSTLEIQRTEQGDSAMYLCASSLRRGQDEQYFGPGTRLTVT.

This clone was recorded only once. The CDR3 DNA is TGTGCCAGCAGCAGAATAGCGGGAGGGTTCGGGAGGACCTACAATGAGCAGTTCTTC. This translates into CASSRIAGGFGRTYNEQFF. This chain joins TRBV21-1 and TRBJ2-1; the D call in the table, TRBD2, was not verified against the DNA. TRBV21-1 is deemed a pseudogene. There are 19 residues in the CDR3.

This chain links TRBV9 with TRBJ2-7; D ambiguous. Germline V gene sequence: CDR1 SGDLS, CDR2 YYNGEE. CDR3 size: 14 residues. V was clipped by 1 base and J by 3 bases, with 11 bases between them. The CDR3 loop is CASSVSETGYEQYF. CDR3 coding DNA: TGTGCCAGCAGCGTATCCGAGACGGGCTACGAGCAGTACTTC.

The chain links TRBV2 to TRBJ2-6; no firm D call. Germline CDR1 reads SNHLY; CDR2 reads FYNNEI. The CDR3 has 15 amino acids. V gave up 4 bases and J gave up 0 bases, with 7 bases separating them. The DNA of the CDR3 is TGTGCCAGCAGTGTACAGTTCTCTGGGGCCAACGTCCTGACTTTC. Its protein is CASSVQFSGANVLTF.

The rearrangement uses TRBV7-9 and TRBJ2-1; 8 nucleotides line up with TRBD1. This CDR3 region has 13 residues. J lost 6 bases, V lost 4 bases, and 2 bases had no gene match. Germline CDR1 reads SEHNR; CDR2 reads FQNEAQ (reference sequence). CDR3 region: CASSSQGVNEQFF. CDR3 DNA sequence: TGTGCCAGCAGCTCACAGGGGGTCAATGAGCAGTTCTTC.

This clone has more than one count but fewer than ten. The chain employs TRBV30 and TRBJ1-2; possible D gene TRBD1, 5 bases. Trimming cost V 3 bases and J 3 bases, with 17 bases left between them. Germline V gene data show CDR1 as GTSNPN and CDR2 as SVGIG (reference sequence). The CDR3 spans 15 residues. The CDR3 here is CAWRTPGLNYYGYTF. DNA of the CDR3: TGTGCCTGGAGGACCCCGGGACTGAACTACTATGGCTACACCTTC.

This rearrangement joins TRBV7-9 to TRBJ2-7; D ambiguous. V was cut by 4 bases and J by 7 bases, with 20 bases left in between. CDR1 is SEHNR and CDR2 is FQNEAQ in the germline V gene (reference sequence). The CDR3 extends over 15 amino acids. This chain's CDR3 is CASSSPRIIPGEQYF. The CDR3 bases are TGTGCCAGCAGCTCCCCGAGGATAATCCCCGGTGAGCAGTACTTC. Using reference TRBV7-9 and TRBJ2-7 for the parts outside the CDR3, the full variable domain is DTGVSQNPRHKITKRGQNVTFRCDPISEHNRLYWYRQTLGQGPEFLTYFQNEAQLEKSRLLSDRFSAERPKGSFSTLEIQRTEQGDSAMYLCASSSPRIIPGEQYFGPGTRLTVT.

The chain employs TRBV30 and TRBJ1-6; the D gene is possibly TRBD1 (5 bases). V was shortened by 2 bases and J by 7 bases, with 12 bases between the two germline ends. CDR3 length: 14 amino acids. CDR1 is GTSNPN and CDR2 is SVGIG in the germline V gene (reference sequence). CDR3 sequence reads: CAWSYQGLNSPLHF. The CDR3 bases are TGTGCCTGGAGTTACCAGGGACTGAATTCACCCCTCCACTTT.

V usage is TRBV11-2 and J usage is TRBJ2-3; D is possibly TRBD1 (5 bases). CDR3 length: 15 residues. Deletions cut 6 bases from V and 2 bases from J, with 15 bases between. CDR1 is SGHAT, CDR2 FQNNGV, per germline. The CDR3 sequence is CASRPGPRPTDTQYF. CDR3 DNA: TGTGCCAGCAGGCCAGGGCCTAGACCCACAGATACGCAGTATTTT. Using reference TRBV11-2 and TRBJ2-3 for the parts outside the CDR3, the full variable domain is EAGVAQSPRYKIIEKRQSVAFWCNPISGHATLYWYQQILGQGPKLLIQFQNNGVVDDSQLPKDRFSAERLKGVDSTLKIQPAKLEDSAVYLCASRPGPRPTDTQYFGPGTRLTVL.